What follows is one T cell receptor (beta chain) and its context. The antigen remains undetermined. Stated treatment: about 20 received Ad26.COV2.S at low or high dose, single or two shots; roughly five received placebo; per-sample allocation not given. Material that was analyzed had been drawn on day 63 after the first vaccine or placebo injection. An Ad26 vector carrying the Wuhan-strain SARS-CoV-2 spike served as the vaccine. These data come from a study of Ad26.COV2.S vaccination and SARS-CoV-2 variants. On the study more broadly: As a participant in COV1001, the donor was in the Ad26.COV2.S trial arm. Findings of the study overall: Total T cell responses may have been underestimated by the TCR breadth and depth analyses.

This CDR3 has 19 amino acids. Germline assignment: CDR1 MNHNS and CDR2 SASEGT. Unmatched junction bases numbered 20, after V lost 4 bases and J lost 4 bases. This table comes from immunoSEQ multiplex PCR, and its TCRdb copy is limited to in-frame clones, with some not included. This sample has 250,000 to 300,000 clones; more than 70% occur once, and the top ten carry about 3.6%. The source was peripheral blood, collected in a trial of Ad26.COV2.S vaccine versus placebo. V is TRBV6-1 and J is TRBJ1-2; TRBD1 matches 8 bases. This receptor was obtained from a person between 18 and 65 years old who received the Ad26.COV2.S COVID-19 vaccine or a placebo. CDR3 in amino acids: CASSGDLNDYQGAIYGYTF. CDR3 in DNA: TGTGCCAGCAGTGGGGACTTGAATGATTATCAGGGGGCTATCTATGGCTACACCTTC.